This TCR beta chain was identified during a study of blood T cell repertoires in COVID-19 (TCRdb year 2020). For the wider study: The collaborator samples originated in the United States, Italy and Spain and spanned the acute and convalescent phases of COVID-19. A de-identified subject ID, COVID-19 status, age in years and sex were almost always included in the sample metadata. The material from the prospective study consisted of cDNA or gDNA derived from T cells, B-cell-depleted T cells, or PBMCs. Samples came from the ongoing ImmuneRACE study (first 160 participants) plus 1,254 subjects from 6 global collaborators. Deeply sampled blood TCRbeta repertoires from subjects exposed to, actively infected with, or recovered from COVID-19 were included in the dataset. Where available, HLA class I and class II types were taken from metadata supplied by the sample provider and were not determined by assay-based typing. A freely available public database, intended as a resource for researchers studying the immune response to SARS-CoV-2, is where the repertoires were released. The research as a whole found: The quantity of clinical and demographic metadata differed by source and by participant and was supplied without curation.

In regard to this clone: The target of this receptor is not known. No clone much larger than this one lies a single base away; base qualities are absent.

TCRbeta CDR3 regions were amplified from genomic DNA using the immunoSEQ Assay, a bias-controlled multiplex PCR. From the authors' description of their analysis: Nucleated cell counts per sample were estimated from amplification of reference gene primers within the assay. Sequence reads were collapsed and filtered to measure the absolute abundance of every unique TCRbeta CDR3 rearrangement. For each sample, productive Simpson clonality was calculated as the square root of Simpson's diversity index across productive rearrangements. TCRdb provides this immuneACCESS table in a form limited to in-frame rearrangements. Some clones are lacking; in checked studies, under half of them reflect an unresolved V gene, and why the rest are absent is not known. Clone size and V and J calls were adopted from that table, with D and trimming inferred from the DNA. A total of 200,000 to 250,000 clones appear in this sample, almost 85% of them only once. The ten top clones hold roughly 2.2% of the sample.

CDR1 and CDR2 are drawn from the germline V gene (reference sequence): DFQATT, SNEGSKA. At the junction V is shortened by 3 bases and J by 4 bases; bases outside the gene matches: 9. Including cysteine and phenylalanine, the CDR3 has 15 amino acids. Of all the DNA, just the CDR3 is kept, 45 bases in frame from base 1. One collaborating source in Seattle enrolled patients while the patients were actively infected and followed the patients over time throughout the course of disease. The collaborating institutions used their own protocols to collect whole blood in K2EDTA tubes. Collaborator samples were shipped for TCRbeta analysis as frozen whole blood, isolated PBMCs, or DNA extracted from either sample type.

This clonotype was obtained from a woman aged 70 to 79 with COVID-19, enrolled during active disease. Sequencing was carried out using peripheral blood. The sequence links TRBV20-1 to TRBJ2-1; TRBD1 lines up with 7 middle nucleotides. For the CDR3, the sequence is CSASLGTETYNEQFF. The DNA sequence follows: TGCAGTGCTAGTCTTGGGACAGAAACTTACAATGAGCAGTTCTTC.